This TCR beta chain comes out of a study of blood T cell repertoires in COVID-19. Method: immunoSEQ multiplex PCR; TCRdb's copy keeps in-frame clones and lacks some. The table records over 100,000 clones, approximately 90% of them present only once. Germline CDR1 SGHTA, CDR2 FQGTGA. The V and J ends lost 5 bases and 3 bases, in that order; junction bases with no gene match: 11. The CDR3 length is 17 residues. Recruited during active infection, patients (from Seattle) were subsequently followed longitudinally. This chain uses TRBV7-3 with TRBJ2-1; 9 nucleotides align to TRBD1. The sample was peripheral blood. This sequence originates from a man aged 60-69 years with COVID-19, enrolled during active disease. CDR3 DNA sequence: TGTGCCAGCAGCATCCGACCAGACAGGGGGGACTACAATGAGCAGTTCTTC. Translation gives CASSIRPDRGDYNEQFF.